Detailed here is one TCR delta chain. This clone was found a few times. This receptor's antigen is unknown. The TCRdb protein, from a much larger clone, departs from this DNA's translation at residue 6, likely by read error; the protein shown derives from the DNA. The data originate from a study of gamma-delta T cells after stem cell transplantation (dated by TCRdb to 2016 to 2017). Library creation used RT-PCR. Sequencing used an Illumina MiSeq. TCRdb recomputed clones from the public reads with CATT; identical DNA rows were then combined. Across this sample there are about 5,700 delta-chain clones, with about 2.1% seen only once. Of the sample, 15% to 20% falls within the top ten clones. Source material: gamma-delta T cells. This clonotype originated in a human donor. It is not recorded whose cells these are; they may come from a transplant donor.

The CDR3 sequence is CACDTVGIPGSWDTRQMFF. In nucleotide form, the sequence is TGTGCCTGTGACACCGTTGGGATACCGGGCTCCTGGGACACCCGACAGATGTTTTTC. The sequence links TRDV2 to TRDJ3; TRDD3 fits 7 bases in the junction. The CDR3 runs 19 residues from the cysteine to the phenylalanine. The kept DNA is CDR3 alone, 57 bases in frame from the first base. CDR1 and CDR2 are drawn from the germline V gene: GEAIGNYY, EKD. From V the trimming removes 0 bases and from J it removes 0 bases, while the gene matches leave 7 bases of the junction unaccounted for.